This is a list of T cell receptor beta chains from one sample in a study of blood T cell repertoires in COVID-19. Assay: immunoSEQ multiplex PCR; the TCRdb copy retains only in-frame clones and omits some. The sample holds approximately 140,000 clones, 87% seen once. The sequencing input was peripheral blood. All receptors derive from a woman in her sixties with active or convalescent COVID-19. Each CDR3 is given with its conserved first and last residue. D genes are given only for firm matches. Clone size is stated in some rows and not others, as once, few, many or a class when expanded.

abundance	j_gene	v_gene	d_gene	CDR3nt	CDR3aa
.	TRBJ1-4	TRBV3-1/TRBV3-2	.	TGTGCCAGCAGCCCAAGTCGGGAAAAACTGTTTTTT	CASSPSREKLFF
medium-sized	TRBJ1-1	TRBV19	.	TGTGCCATTCCAAAGAAAGCGGCGCCTGAAGCTTTCTTT	CAIPKKAAPEAFF
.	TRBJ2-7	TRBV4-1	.	TGCGCCAGCAGCCCCCGGGACAACTCCTACGAGCAGTACTTC	CASSPRDNSYEQYF
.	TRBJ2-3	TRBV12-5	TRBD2	TGTGCTAGTGGTCCCGGACTAGCTAACACAGATACGCAGTATTTT	CASGPGLANTDTQYF
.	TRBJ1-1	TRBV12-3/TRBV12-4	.	TGTGCCAGCAGTTTATTAGGGGGCACTGAAGCTTTCTTT	CASSLLGGTEAFF
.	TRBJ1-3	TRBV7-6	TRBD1	TGTGCCAGCAGCCCCTGGGACAGGGGGTCTGGAAACACCATATATTTT	CASSPWDRGSGNTIYF
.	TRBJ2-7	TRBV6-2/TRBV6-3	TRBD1	TGTGCCAGCAGTGTCACCGGGACAGGACCATCGGGGGAGCAGTACTTC	CASSVTGTGPSGEQYF
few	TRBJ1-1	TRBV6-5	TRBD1	TGTGCCAGCAGGGGACAGGGGGTGAATGCTTTCTTT	CASRGQGVNAFF
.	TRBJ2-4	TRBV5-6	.	TGTGCCAGCAGCTTTTGGCTAGCCAAAAACATTCAGTACTTC	CASSFWLAKNIQYF
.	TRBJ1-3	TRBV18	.	TGTGCCAGCTCACCACCATCCCGGACACTACATTTCTCTGGAAACACCATATATTTT	CASSPPSRTLHFSGNTIYF
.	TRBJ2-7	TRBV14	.	TGTGCCAGCAGCCCCGGAGTGAGATTCTACGAGCAGTACTTC	CASSPGVRFYEQYF
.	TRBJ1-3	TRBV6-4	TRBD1	TGTGCCAGCAGTGACGCGGGACAGGTCGTCTCTGGAAACACCATATATTTT	CASSDAGQVVSGNTIYF
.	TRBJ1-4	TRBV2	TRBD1	TGTGCCAGCAGAGCCGACAGGGTTCGTGCAACTAATGAAAAACTGTTTTTT	CASRADRVRATNEKLFF
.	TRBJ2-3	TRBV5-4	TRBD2	TGTGCCAGCAGCTCGGGACTAGCGGGGCGCAGCACAGATACGCAGTATTTT	CASSSGLAGRSTDTQYF
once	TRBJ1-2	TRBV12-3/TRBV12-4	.	TGTGCCAGCAGTTTTAGTGCGGACTATGGCTACACCTTC	CASSFSADYGYTF
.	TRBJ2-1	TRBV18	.	TGTGCCAGCTCACCATTGGACGGGGGTGAGCAGTTCTTC	CASSPLDGGEQFF
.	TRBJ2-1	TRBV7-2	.	TGTGCCAGCAGCTTAGCCGGGATCAATGAGCAGTTCTTC	CASSLAGINEQFF
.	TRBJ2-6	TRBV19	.	TGTGCCAGTAGTCCCGACATATCTGGGGCCAACGTCCTGACTTTC	CASSPDISGANVLTF
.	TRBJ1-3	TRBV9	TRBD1	TGTGCCAGCAGCCTCACAGGGGGCTCTGGAAACACCATATATTTT	CASSLTGGSGNTIYF
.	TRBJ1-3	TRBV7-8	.	TGTGCCAGCAGCCCGGGAACGGGAACTGGAAACACCATATATTTT	CASSPGTGTGNTIYF
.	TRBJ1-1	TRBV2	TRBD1	TGTGCCAGCAAGGCAGGGGGCATTAACACTGAAGCTTTCTTT	CASKAGGINTEAFF
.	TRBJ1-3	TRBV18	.	TGTGCCAGCTCACCTTCCATTTCGGACACCATATATTTT	CASSPSISDTIYF
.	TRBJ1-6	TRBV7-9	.	TGTGCCAGCAGCTTAGATTCCGACAGCTCACCCCTCCACTTT	CASSLDSDSSPLHF
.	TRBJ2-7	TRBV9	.	TGTGCCAGCAGCCCAGAAGGACTCCCCGCCTCCTACGAGCAGTACTTC	CASSPEGLPASYEQYF
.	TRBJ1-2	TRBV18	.	TGTGCCAGCTCACCACCGCGGGGGGAGGGCTACACCTTC	CASSPPRGEGYTF
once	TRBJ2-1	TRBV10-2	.	TGCGCCAGCAGACGCGGGGAAACCCACTACAATGAGCAGTTCTTC	CASRRGETHYNEQFF
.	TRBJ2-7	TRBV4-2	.	TGTGCCAGCAGCCGACAGGACTACGAGCAGTACTTC	CASSRQDYEQYF
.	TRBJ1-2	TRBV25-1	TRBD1	TGTGCCAGCCAGCCCGATACGGGGGACAGCTATTATGGCTACACCTTC	CASQPDTGDSYYGYTF
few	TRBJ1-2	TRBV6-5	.	TGTGCCAGCAGTTACCTGACAGGAACATATGGCTACACCTTC	CASSYLTGTYGYTF
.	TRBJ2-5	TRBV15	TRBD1	TGTGCCACCAGCAGGGACAGGACAGGGACGGAGACCCAGTACTTC	CATSRDRTGTETQYF
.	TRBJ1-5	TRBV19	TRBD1	TGTGCCAGCTCGGGACAGGGAGATTATAGCAATCAGCCCCAGCATTTT	CASSGQGDYSNQPQHF
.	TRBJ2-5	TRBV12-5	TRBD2	TGTGCTAGTGGCACGGGACTAGCGGGTCAGAAAGAGACCCAGTACTTC	CASGTGLAGQKETQYF
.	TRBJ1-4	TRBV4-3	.	TGCGCCAGCAGCCAAGTCATGCAGGCAACTAATGAAAAACTGTTTTTT	CASSQVMQATNEKLFF
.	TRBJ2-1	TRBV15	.	TGTGCCACCAGCAGAGGAGGGCGAGATGAGCAGTTCTTC	CATSRGGRDEQFF
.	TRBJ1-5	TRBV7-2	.	TGTGCCAGCAGCTTACCCCCAGGGTACAATCAGCCCCAGCATTTT	CASSLPPGYNQPQHF
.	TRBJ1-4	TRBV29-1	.	TGCAGCGTTGCAAACCGGGGGTCGGAAAAACTGTTTTTT	CSVANRGSEKLFF
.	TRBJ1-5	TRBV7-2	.	TGTGCCAGCAGCTTAGCGACGGGAGTAGGTCAGCCCCAGCATTTT	CASSLATGVGQPQHF
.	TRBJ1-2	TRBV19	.	TGTGCCAGTAGTATAGAAGGGGATTTCGGTGGCTACACCTTC	CASSIEGDFGGYTF
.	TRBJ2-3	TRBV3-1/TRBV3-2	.	TGTGCCAGCAGCCAAGTTTCCCCCCAAGATACGCAGTATTTT	CASSQVSPQDTQYF
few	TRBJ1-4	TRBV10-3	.	TGTGCCATCAGTGACCCGGGACAAACTAATGAAAAACTGTTTTTT	CAISDPGQTNEKLFF
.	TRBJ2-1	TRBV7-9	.	TGTGCCAGCAGCTTAGGCACAAACTCCTACAATGAGCAGTTCTTC	CASSLGTNSYNEQFF
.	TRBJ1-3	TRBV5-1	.	TGCGCCAGCAGAGACGGACGGGGCTCTGGAAACACCATATATTTT	CASRDGRGSGNTIYF